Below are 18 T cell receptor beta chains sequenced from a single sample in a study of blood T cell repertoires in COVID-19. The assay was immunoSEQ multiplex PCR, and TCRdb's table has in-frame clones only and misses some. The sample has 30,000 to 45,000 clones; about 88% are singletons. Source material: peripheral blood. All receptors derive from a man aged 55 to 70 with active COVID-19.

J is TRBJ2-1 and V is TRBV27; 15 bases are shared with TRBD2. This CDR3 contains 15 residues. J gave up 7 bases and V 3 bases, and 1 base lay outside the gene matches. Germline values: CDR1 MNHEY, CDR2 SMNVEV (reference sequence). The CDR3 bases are TGTGCCAGCAGTTTTGGGACTAGCGGGAGGAATGAGCAGTTCTTC. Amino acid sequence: CASSFGTSGRNEQFF.

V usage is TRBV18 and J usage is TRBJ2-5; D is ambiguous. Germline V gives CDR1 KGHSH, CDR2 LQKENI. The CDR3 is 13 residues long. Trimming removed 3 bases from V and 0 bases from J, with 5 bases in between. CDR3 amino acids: CASSPGDQETQYF. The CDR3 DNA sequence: TGTGCCAGCTCACCGGGCGACCAAGAGACCCAGTACTTC.

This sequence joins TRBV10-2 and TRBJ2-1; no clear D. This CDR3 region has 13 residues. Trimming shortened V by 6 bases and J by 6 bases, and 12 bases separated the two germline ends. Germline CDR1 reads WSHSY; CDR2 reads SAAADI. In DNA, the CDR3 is TGCGCCAGCAGGGTCCCCGGAGTCAATGAGCAGTTCTTC. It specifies CASRVPGVNEQFF.

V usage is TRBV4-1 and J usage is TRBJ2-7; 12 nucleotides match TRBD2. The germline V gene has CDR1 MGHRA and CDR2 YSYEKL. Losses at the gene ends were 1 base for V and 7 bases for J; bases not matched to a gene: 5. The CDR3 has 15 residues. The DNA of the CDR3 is TGCGCCAGCAGCCAAGTGGAACTAGCGGGAGGAGAGCAGTACTTC. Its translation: CASSQVELAGGEQYF.

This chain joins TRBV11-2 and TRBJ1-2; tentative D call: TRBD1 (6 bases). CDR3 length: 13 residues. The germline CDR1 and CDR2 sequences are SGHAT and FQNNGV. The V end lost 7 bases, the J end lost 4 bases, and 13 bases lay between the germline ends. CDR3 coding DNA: TGTGCCAGCACTGGACAGCCAGCCTATGGCTACACCTTC. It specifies CASTGQPAYGYTF.

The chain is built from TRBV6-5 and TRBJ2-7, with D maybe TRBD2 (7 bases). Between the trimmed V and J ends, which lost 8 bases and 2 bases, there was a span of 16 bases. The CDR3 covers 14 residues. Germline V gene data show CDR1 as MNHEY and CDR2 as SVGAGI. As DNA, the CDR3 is TGTGCCAGCTCAAGGGGGGGGCCCCCCTACGAGCAGTACTTC. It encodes CASSRGGPPYEQYF.

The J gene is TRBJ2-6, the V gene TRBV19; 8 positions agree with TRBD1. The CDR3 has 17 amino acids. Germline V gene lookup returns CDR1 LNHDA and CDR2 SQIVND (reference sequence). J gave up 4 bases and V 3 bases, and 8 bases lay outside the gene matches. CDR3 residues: CASSMGQGALGANVLTF. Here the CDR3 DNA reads TGTGCCAGTAGTATGGGGCAGGGGGCTCTGGGGGCCAACGTCCTGACTTTC.

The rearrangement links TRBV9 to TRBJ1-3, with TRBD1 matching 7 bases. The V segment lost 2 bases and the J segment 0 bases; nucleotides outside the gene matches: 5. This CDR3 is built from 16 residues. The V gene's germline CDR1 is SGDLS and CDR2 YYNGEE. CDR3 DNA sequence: TGTGCCAGCAGCGTCGGACAGGCACCCTCTGGAAACACCATATATTTT. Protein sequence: CASSVGQAPSGNTIYF.

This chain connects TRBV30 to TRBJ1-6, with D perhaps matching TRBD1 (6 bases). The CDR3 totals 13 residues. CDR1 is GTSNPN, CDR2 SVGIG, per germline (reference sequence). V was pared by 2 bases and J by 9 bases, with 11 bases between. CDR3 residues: CAWSPQGGSPLHF. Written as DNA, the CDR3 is TGTGCCTGGAGTCCACAGGGCGGTTCACCCCTCCACTTT. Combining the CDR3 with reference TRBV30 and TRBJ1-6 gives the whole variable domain SQTIHQWPATLVQPVGSPLSLECTVEGTSNPNLYWYRQAAGRGLQLLFYSVGIGQISSEVPQNLSASRPQDRQFILSSKKLLLSDSGFYLCAWSPQGGSPLHFGNGTRLTVT.

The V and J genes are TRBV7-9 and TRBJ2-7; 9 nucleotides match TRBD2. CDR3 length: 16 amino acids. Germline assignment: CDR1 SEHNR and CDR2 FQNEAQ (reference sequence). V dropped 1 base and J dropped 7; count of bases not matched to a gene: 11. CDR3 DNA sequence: TGTGCCAGCAGCTTAGGGGTTGGGAGACTAGCGGAAGAGCAGTACTTC. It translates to CASSLGVGRLAEEQYF.

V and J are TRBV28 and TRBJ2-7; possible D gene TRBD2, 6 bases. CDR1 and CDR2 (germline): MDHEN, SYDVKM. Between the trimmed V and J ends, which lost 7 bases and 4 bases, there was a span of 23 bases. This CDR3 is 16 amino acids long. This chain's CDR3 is CASTTSALEGTYEQYF. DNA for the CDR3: TGTGCCAGCACCACCTCCGCATTGGAGGGAACTTACGAGCAGTACTTC.

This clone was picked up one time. CDR3 residues: CASSTDLGIGEQFF. In DNA, the CDR3 is TGTGCCAGCAGTACTGATCTAGGTATCGGTGAGCAGTTCTTC. This rearrangement joins TRBV6-5 to TRBJ2-1; unclear D gene. Germline values: CDR1 MNHEY, CDR2 SVGAGI. The V end lost 5 bases, the J end lost 9 bases, and 17 bases lay between the germline ends. The CDR3 totals 14 residues.

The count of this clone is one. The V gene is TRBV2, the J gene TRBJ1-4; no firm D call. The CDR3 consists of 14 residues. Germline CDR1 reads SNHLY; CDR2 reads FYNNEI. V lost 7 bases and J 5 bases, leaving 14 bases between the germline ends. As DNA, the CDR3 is TGTGCCAGCAACCCGGAGGCGGGCAATGAAAAACTGTTTTTT. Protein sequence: CASNPEAGNEKLFF.

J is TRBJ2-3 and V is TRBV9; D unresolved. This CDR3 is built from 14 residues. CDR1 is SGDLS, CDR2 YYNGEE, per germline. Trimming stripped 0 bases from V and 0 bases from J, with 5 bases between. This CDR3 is CASSVAQSTDTQYF. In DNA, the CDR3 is TGTGCCAGCAGCGTAGCACAGAGCACAGATACGCAGTATTTT. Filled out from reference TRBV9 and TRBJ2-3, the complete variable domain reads DSGVTQTPKHLITATGQRVTLRCSPRSGDLSVYWYQQSLDQGLQFLIQYYNGEERAKGNILERFSAQQFPDLHSELNLSSLELGDSALYFCASSVAQSTDTQYFGPGTRLTVL.

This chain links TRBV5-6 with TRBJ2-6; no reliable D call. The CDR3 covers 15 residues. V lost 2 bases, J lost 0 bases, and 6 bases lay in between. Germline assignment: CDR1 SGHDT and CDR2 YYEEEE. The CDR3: CASSLEFSGANVLTF. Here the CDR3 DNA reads TGTGCCAGCAGCTTAGAGTTCTCTGGGGCCAACGTCCTGACTTTC.

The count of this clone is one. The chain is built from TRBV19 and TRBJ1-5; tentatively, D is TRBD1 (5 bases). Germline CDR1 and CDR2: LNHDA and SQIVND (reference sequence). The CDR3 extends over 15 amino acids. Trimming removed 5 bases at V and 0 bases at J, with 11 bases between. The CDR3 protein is CASSQRGNSNQPQHF. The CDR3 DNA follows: TGTGCCAGTAGTCAAAGGGGCAATAGCAATCAGCCCCAGCATTTT.

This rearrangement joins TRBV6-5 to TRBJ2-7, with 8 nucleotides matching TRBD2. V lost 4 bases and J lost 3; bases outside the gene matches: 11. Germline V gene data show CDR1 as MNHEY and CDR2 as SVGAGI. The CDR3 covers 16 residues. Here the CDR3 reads CASSSPSGLGNYEQYF. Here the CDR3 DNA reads TGTGCCAGCAGTTCCCCCTCGGGACTAGGTAACTACGAGCAGTACTTC.

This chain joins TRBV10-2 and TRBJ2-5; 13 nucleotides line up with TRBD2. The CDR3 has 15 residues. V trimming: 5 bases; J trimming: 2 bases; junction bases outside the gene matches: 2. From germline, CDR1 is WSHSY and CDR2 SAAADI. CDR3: CASSLGLAGQETQYF. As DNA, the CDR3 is TGCGCCAGCAGTCTGGGACTAGCGGGACAAGAGACCCAGTACTTC.